This is a list of T cell receptor beta chains from one sample in a study of cytomegalovirus exposure and HLA in healthy donors. Only in-frame clones appear in the TCRdb table, and some are missing; sequencing was by immunoSEQ multiplex PCR. The sample includes more than 95,000 clones, around three quarters of them seen just once. Sequencing was done on a sample of PBMCs. The receptors derive from a man younger than 40 in good health and CMV-seronegative. The CDR3 runs from the conserved cysteine through the conserved F or W. A D gene is named only where the DNA matches it firmly. The size of a clone is reported for some rows only, either as once, few or many, or as a class for expanded clones.

>TRBV28|TRBD1|TRBJ1-5|NA
CASSLGTGARQPQHF
TGTGCCAGCAGTTTAGGGACAGGGGCCCGGCAGCCCCAGCATTTT
>TRBV21-1|NA|TRBJ1-1|NA
CASSRGQGTMNTEAFF
TGTGCCAGCAGCCGAGGACAGGGGACGATGAACACTGAAGCTTTCTTT
>TRBV5-4|TRBD1|TRBJ2-7|few
CASSPKTQGDYEQYF
TGTGCCAGCAGCCCGAAAACGCAGGGGGACTACGAGCAGTACTTC
>TRBV2|TRBD2|TRBJ2-1|NA
CASAASGVLNEQFF
TGTGCCAGTGCGGCTAGCGGGGTCCTCAATGAGCAGTTCTTC
>TRBV7-6|TRBD2|TRBJ2-1|once
CASSQTSGSYNEQFF
TGTGCCAGCAGCCAGACTAGCGGTTCCTACAATGAGCAGTTCTTC
>TRBV5-1|TRBD1|TRBJ2-7|NA
CASSLGQGAWEQYF
TGCGCCAGCAGCTTGGGACAGGGGGCTTGGGAGCAGTACTTC
>TRBV18|NA|TRBJ1-4|NA
CASSPNPPGAEKLFF
TGTGCCAGCTCACCGAATCCCCCGGGAGCTGAAAAACTGTTTTTT
>TRBV11-3|NA|TRBJ2-2|NA
CASSAGQRNTGELFF
TGTGCCAGCAGCGCCGGACAAAGGAACACCGGGGAGCTGTTTTTT
>TRBV7-9|NA|TRBJ1-1|NA
CASSLGHLIDGGTEAFF
TGTGCCAGCAGCCTGGGACACCTAATCGACGGCGGGACTGAAGCTTTCTTT
>TRBV15|NA|TRBJ2-7|NA
CATSRENRDSILYEQYF
TGTGCCACCAGCAGAGAGAACCGGGATTCAATTCTATACGAGCAGTACTTC
>TRBV2|TRBD1|TRBJ2-3|NA
CASSPRDRDTDTQYF
TGTGCCAGCAGTCCCCGGGACAGGGACACAGATACGCAGTATTTT
>TRBV30|TRBD2|TRBJ2-7|NA
CAWMDTGLATEQYF
TGTGCCTGGATGGACACGGGACTAGCTACCGAGCAGTACTTC
>TRBV21-1|NA|TRBJ2-5|NA
CARRLAPTETQYF
TGTGCCAGACGACTAGCGCCTACGGAGACCCAGTACTTC
>TRBV18|TRBD1|TRBJ2-2|NA
CASSPRQGDTGELFF
TGTGCCAGCTCACCCAGACAGGGGGACACCGGGGAGCTGTTTTTT
>TRBV6-4|TRBD2|TRBJ2-3|medium-sized
CASSDSGGADTQYF
TGTGCCAGCAGTGATAGCGGGGGGGCAGATACGCAGTATTTT
>TRBV29-1|NA|TRBJ1-1|NA
CSVGWANTEAFF
TGCAGCGTTGGATGGGCGAACACTGAAGCTTTCTTT
>TRBV7-3|TRBD1|TRBJ1-1|NA
CASQRQGDTEAFF
TGTGCTTCGCAACGACAGGGGGACACTGAAGCTTTCTTT
>TRBV30|TRBD1|TRBJ2-7|once
CAWSQTGTGEQYF
TGTGCCTGGAGTCAAACGGGGACAGGGGAGCAGTACTTC
>TRBV30|NA|TRBJ2-7|NA
CAWKKGPSSYEQYF
TGTGCCTGGAAAAAGGGGCCTAGCTCCTACGAGCAGTACTTC
>TRBV7-6|TRBD1|TRBJ1-1|NA
CASSQGQGPTEAFF
TGTGCCAGCAGCCAGGGACAGGGCCCCACTGAAGCTTTCTTT
>TRBV7-2|NA|TRBJ1-6|NA
CASSSQTGESSPLHF
TGTGCCAGCAGCTCGCAGACAGGAGAGAGCTCACCCCTCCACTTT
>TRBV7-6|TRBD2|TRBJ2-1|once
CASSQTQLAGAAYNEQFF
TGTGCCAGCAGCCAAACACAATTAGCGGGAGCAGCCTACAATGAGCAGTTCTTC
>TRBV5-1|NA|TRBJ2-3|NA
CASSSSGGGGTDTQYF
TGCGCCAGCAGCTCTTCTGGGGGGGGCGGCACAGATACGCAGTATTTT
>TRBV5-1|NA|TRBJ1-3|NA
CASSSSGESSGNTIYF
TGCGCCAGCAGCTCCTCAGGGGAAAGCTCTGGAAACACCATATATTTT
>TRBV29-1|TRBD1|TRBJ1-2|NA
CSAETGAGYGYTF
TGCAGCGCTGAGACAGGGGCAGGGTATGGCTACACCTTC
>TRBV28|TRBD1|TRBJ2-1|NA
CASSRGQHNEQFF
TGTGCCAGCAGTAGGGGACAGCACAATGAGCAGTTCTTC
>TRBV7-9|NA|TRBJ2-7|few
CASSDQDLSSYEQYF
TGTGCCAGCTCGGACCAGGACTTAAGCTCCTACGAGCAGTACTTC
>TRBV28|NA|TRBJ1-3|NA
CASSFVLGSSGNTIYF
TGTGCCAGCAGTTTTGTGCTTGGGAGCTCTGGAAACACCATATATTTT
>TRBV7-6|TRBD2|TRBJ2-2|NA
CASSLRSAGGTGELFF
TGTGCCAGCAGCTTACGATCAGCGGGGGGCACCGGGGAGCTGTTTTTT
>TRBV5-4|TRBD1|TRBJ1-3|NA
CASRSLNRGRGNTIYF
TGTGCCAGCAGGAGCCTGAACAGGGGGCGGGGAAACACCATATATTTT
>TRBV6-4|NA|TRBJ2-7|NA
CASTTLTAQHRSYEQYF
TGTGCCAGCACTACCTTGACAGCCCAACACCGCTCCTACGAGCAGTACTTC
>TRBV7-3|NA|TRBJ2-3|NA
CASSLGLTDTQYF
TGTGCCAGCAGCTTAGGACTTACAGATACGCAGTATTTT
>TRBV7-6|NA|TRBJ1-1|few
CASSLGQGNTEAFF
TGTGCCAGCAGCTTAGGTCAGGGTAACACTGAAGCTTTCTTT
>TRBV5-1|NA|TRBJ1-1|NA
CASNPSAGEAFF
TGCGCCAGCAACCCCAGCGCCGGTGAAGCTTTCTTT
>TRBV5-1|NA|TRBJ2-2|NA
CASSLYPRDRANTGELFF
TGCGCCAGCAGCTTGTATCCGCGGGACAGAGCGAACACCGGGGAGCTGTTTTTT
>TRBV7-2|NA|TRBJ2-1|NA
CASILEPGAYNEQFF
TGTGCCAGCATCCTGGAACCGGGAGCTTACAATGAGCAGTTCTTC
>TRBV5-1|NA|TRBJ1-5|NA
CASSIGQNNQPQHF
TGCGCCAGCAGCATAGGACAGAACAATCAGCCCCAGCATTTT